The T cell receptor (beta chain) described here comes from a study of OX40 agonist ivuxolimab in advanced cancers. At the level of the study: Intravenous ivuxolimab at 0.01 to 10 mg/kg was given to patients every 2 weeks.

On this clone: Its target is unknown.

The CDR3 contains 15 residues. Germline assignment: CDR1 SGHRS and CDR2 YFSETQ. The V gene lost 4 bases and the J gene lost 4 bases, with 17 bases spanning the gap. Method: immunoSEQ multiplex PCR; TCRdb's copy keeps in-frame clones and lacks some. The repertoire holds 50,000 or so clones, with around 80% as singletons. Overall study findings and caveats: Both CD4+ and CD8+ T cell populations in blood had undergone clonal expansion by week 6 at 0.1 to 3.0 mg/kg. Clonal expansion in partial responders at 0.1-3.0 mg/kg ranked among the lowest.

The source of this sequence is an adult with an advanced solid tumor such as melanoma, head and neck, liver or kidney cancer. The chain is built from TRBV5-1 and TRBJ2-5, with D tentatively TRBD1 (6 bases). Sequencing used CD4+ or CD8+ T cells sorted from blood, obtained in a trial of the OX40 agonist ivuxolimab. In DNA form, the CDR3 reads TGCGCCAGCAGCACCTCGGACAGCTTAGGAGAGACCCAGTACTTC. Amino acids: CASSTSDSLGETQYF.